These 9 T cell receptor beta chains originate from one sample sequenced in a study of blood T cells in healthy people across ages. A second PCR of about 6 to 11 cycles used a sample-barcoded 5' primer and a J-beta primer mix. In TCRdb, the 5' RACE reads were re-called with MiXCR into one record per CDR3 protein. Here the sample spans 600,000 to 650,000 distinct CDR3 sequences, approximately 59% being singletons. The sample was blood. The receptors were gathered from a man aged 55 to 70 in good health.

The chain employs TRBV7-8 and TRBJ2-1, with D perhaps TRBD2 (5 bases). This CDR3 has 14 residues. V was shortened by 10 bases and J by 2 bases, with 15 bases between the two germline ends. The germline CDR1 and CDR2 sequences are SGHVS and FQNEAQ. The CDR3 DNA reads as TGTGCCACCCTCCCTTGGGAGACCTACAATGAGCAGTTCTTC. This gives the protein CATLPWETYNEQFF.

V gene TRBV5-1 combines with J gene TRBJ2-3, with a weak D call TRBD2 (7 bases). Germline V gives CDR1 SGHRS, CDR2 YFSETQ. V was cut by 0 bases and J by 6 bases, with 14 bases left in between. This CDR3 contains 15 residues. CDR3 in amino acids: CASSLAPGEGDTQYF. Here the CDR3 DNA reads TGCGCCAGCAGCTTGGCCCCAGGGGAGGGGGATACGCAGTATTTT.

V usage is TRBV20-1 and J usage is TRBJ2-1; 8 nucleotides match TRBD2. Germline V gene sequence: CDR1 DFQATT, CDR2 SNEGSKA (reference sequence). The CDR3 runs 16 residues. V lost 3 bases, J lost 7 bases, and 14 bases stayed unmatched. CDR3 sequence: CSASLSGPAGVNEQFF. DNA of the CDR3: TGCAGTGCTAGTCTGTCCGGACCAGCGGGGGTTAATGAGCAGTTCTTC.

The V and J genes are TRBV5-1 and TRBJ2-5; TRBD1 agrees at 7 bases. The germline V gene has CDR1 SGHRS and CDR2 YFSETQ. V lost 0 bases, J lost 3 bases, and 5 bases stayed unmatched. This CDR3 is built from 15 residues. CDR3 residues: CASSLVPGTEETQYF. The CDR3 DNA reads TGCGCCAGCAGCTTGGTCCCAGGGACAGAAGAGACCCAGTACTTC.

This chain connects TRBV20-1 to TRBJ2-1; tentatively, D is TRBD2 (5 bases). Germline CDR1 is DFQATT and CDR2 is SNEGSKA (reference sequence). The CDR3 runs 15 residues. Trimming stripped 0 bases from V and 7 bases from J, with 16 bases between. This chain's CDR3 is CSARDPRPPGNEQFF. In DNA, the CDR3 is TGCAGTGCTAGAGATCCTAGACCCCCGGGGAATGAGCAGTTCTTC.

The chain has TRBV20-1 and TRBJ2-3; 10 nucleotides match TRBD2. V dropped 4 bases and J dropped 0; count of bases not matched to a gene: 7. The CDR3 is made up of 16 amino acids. Looked up from germline, CDR1 is DFQATT and CDR2 is SNEGSKA (reference sequence). In DNA form, the CDR3 reads TGCAGTGCTATTGAGACTAGCGGGTATAGCACAGATACGCAGTATTTT. This translates into CSAIETSGYSTDTQYF.

The rearrangement links TRBV29-1 to TRBJ1-2; D remains ambiguous. V shed 4 bases and J shed 1 base, with 10 bases lying between them. The CDR3 is 13 residues long. Germline V lookup: CDR1 SQVTM, CDR2 ANQGSEA. The CDR3 DNA reads as TGCAGCGTTGGAATCGGCGGTAACTATGGCTACACCTTC. It yields the protein CSVGIGGNYGYTF.

V gene TRBV5-1 combines with J gene TRBJ1-6, with D unresolved. Germline V gives CDR1 SGHRS, CDR2 YFSETQ. The CDR3 runs to 15 residues. Trimming removed 0 bases from V and 5 bases from J, with 9 bases in between. The CDR3 DNA follows: TGCGCCAGCAGCTTGGCGGGGTCGGATAATTCACCCCTCCACTTT. Translation: CASSLAGSDNSPLHF.

The rearrangement uses TRBV5-1 and TRBJ2-6; D ambiguous. Per germline, CDR1 SGHRS and CDR2 YFSETQ. The V end was cut by 1 base, the J end by 0 bases, with 14 bases between. CDR3 size: 18 residues. CDR3 sequence reads: CASSLYPSENSGANVLTF. CDR3 bases: TGCGCCAGCAGCTTGTATCCTTCGGAAAACTCTGGGGCCAACGTCCTGACTTTC.